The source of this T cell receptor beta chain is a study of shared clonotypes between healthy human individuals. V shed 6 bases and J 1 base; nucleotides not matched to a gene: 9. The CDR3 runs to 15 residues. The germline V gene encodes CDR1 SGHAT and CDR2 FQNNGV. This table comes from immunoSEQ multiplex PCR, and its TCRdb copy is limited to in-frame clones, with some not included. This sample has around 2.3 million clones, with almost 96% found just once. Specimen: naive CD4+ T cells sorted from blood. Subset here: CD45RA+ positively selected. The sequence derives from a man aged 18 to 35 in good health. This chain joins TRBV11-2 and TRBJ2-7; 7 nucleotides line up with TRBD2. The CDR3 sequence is CASSPGLAVSYEQYF. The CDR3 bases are TGTGCCAGCAGTCCAGGGCTAGCGGTTTCCTACGAGCAGTACTTC.